A single sample gave rise to the 5 T cell receptor beta chains below, sequenced in a study of read filtering for tumor transcriptome and immune sequencing. Molecular barcoded adaptors covering alpha/delta and beta/gamma chains were used on about 390 ng RNA. TCRdb re-derived calls from the reads in MiXCR, one entry per CDR3 protein. The sample shows about 130,000 distinct CDR3 sequences, about 13% of them seen only once. What was sequenced was a population of CD138-negative cells sorted from bone marrow. Receptors originate from a donor aged 40 or older with multiple myeloma.

This clonotype was recorded many times. The genes are TRBV11-1 and TRBJ2-3; 10 positions agree with TRBD1. Looked up from germline, CDR1 is SGHAT and CDR2 is FQDESV (reference sequence). V gave up 4 bases and J gave up 8 bases; unmatched junction bases: 12. The CDR3 spans 16 residues. The CDR3 loop is CASSSRDRGDSGTQYF. The CDR3 DNA reads as TGTGCCAGCAGCTCGAGGGACAGGGGCGACTCCGGTACGCAGTATTTT.

In its sample, this clonotype was seen many times. The chain couples TRBV11-2 to TRBJ2-1, with a weak D call TRBD1 (5 bases). Trimming cost V 6 bases and J 6 bases, with 9 bases left between them. The CDR3 extends over 12 amino acids. CDR1 is SGHAT and CDR2 is FQNNGV in the germline V gene. The CDR3 protein is CASSAGPNEQFF. CDR3 coding DNA: TGTGCCAGCAGTGCAGGGCCCAATGAGCAGTTCTTC.

This clonotype was counted at least ten times. The V gene is TRBV5-5, the J gene TRBJ2-3; D is ambiguous. V lost 5 bases to trimming and J lost 6 bases, with 7 bases between them. Per the germline V gene, CDR1 is SGHKS and CDR2 is YYEKEE (reference sequence). The CDR3 runs 11 residues. The CDR3 DNA is TGTGCCAGCAGGTCTGCGGATACGCAGTATTTT. Translating it yields CASRSADTQYF.

This clonotype was recorded many times. The chain combines TRBV29-1 with TRBJ2-5; D gene unclear. The CDR3 contains 14 residues. V lost 4 bases and J 5 bases, leaving 17 bases between the germline ends. Germline CDR1 and CDR2: SQVTM and ANQGSEA. The CDR3 loop reads CSVVSVNATETQYF. DNA for the CDR3: TGCAGCGTTGTATCCGTAAACGCAACGGAGACCCAGTACTTC.

This clonotype was detected many times. The chain couples TRBV19 to TRBJ2-5; either TRBD1 or TRBD2 may supply D (5 bases each). Looked up from germline, CDR1 is LNHDA and CDR2 is SQIVND (reference sequence). The CDR3 runs 14 residues. V lost 4 bases to trimming and J lost 2 bases, with 11 bases between them. In DNA, the CDR3 is TGTGCCAGTAGTAAATGGGGGTCGCAAGAGACCCAGTACTTC. Translation: CASSKWGSQETQYF.